The 27 T cell receptor beta chains given below trace back to one sample, sequenced in a study of T-cell reconstitution after alpha-beta-depleted transplantation in children. Library preparation (for TCRbeta) was performed with unique molecular identifiers. TCRdb re-called the PCR reads with MiXCR, one entry per CDR3 protein. This table holds approximately 630,000 distinct CDR3 sequences, around 13% found once. Sequenced material: PBMCs, taken before TCRalphabeta/CD19-depleted stem cell transplant. The receptor set was obtained from a girl aged 2 to 10 with congenital amegakaryocytic thrombocytopenia, due to receive a stem cell transplant.

The sample holds many counts of this clonotype. The CDR3 protein is CASSLGLAGGSVYNEQFF. The CDR3 nucleotides are TGCGCCAGCAGCTTGGGACTAGCGGGAGGGTCCGTTTACAATGAGCAGTTCTTC. This sequence joins TRBV5-1 and TRBJ2-1; 14 bases are shared with TRBD2. This CDR3 has 18 amino acids. Germline lookup yields CDR1 SGHRS and CDR2 YFSETQ. V was pared by 0 bases and J by 4 bases, with 6 bases of the junction left unmatched. The full variable domain, its missing parts supplied by reference TRBV5-1 and TRBJ2-1, is KAGVTQTPRYLIKTRGQQVTLSCSPISGHRSVSWYQQTPGQGLQFLFEYFSETQRNKGNFPGRFSGRQFSNSRSEMNVSTLELGDSALYLCASSLGLAGGSVYNEQFFGPGTRLTVL.

This clonotype occurred many times. The V gene is TRBV29-1, the J gene TRBJ2-1; 13 bases agree with TRBD2. The CDR3 sequence is 13 residues long. Germline lookup yields CDR1 SQVTM and CDR2 ANQGSEA. V shed 7 bases, J shed 7 bases, and the junction held 4 bases outside the gene matches. The CDR3 spells CSGGTSGENEQFF. Here the CDR3 DNA reads TGCAGCGGCGGGACTAGCGGGGAAAATGAGCAGTTCTTC.

The table lists this clonotype with many counts. The V and J genes are TRBV5-1 and TRBJ2-1, with 11 positions matching TRBD2. Trimming took 0 bases from V and 10 from J; bases not matched to a gene: 18. The CDR3 length is 19 residues. From germline, CDR1 is SGHRS and CDR2 YFSETQ. The CDR3 sequence is CASSLAGQGKGLAGLEQFF. CDR3 in DNA: TGCGCCAGCAGCTTGGCTGGACAGGGAAAAGGACTAGCGGGTTTAGAGCAGTTCTTC.

Many counts were recorded for this clonotype. V is TRBV20-1 and J is TRBJ1-2, with 9 bases fitting TRBD1. The CDR3 is 13 amino acids. The V segment lost 5 bases and the J segment 7 bases; nucleotides outside the gene matches: 8. Germline CDR1 and CDR2: DFQATT and SNEGSKA (reference sequence). The CDR3 here is CSAGGQGGSGYTF. The CDR3 nucleotides are TGCAGTGCTGGGGGACAGGGAGGATCTGGCTACACCTTC.

There are a few counts of this clonotype. The J gene is TRBJ1-3, the V gene TRBV7-6, with D unresolved. This CDR3 contains 14 residues. CDR1 and CDR2 (germline): SGHVS, FNYEAQ. The V end was cut by 0 bases, the J end by 3 bases, with 6 bases between. The CDR3: CASSLAPGGNTIYF. For the CDR3, the DNA is TGTGCCAGCAGCTTAGCGCCAGGTGGAAACACCATATATTTT. The whole variable domain, filled in from reference TRBV7-6 and TRBJ1-3, reads GAGVSQSPRYKVTKRGQDVALRCDPISGHVSLYWYRQALGQGPEFLTYFNYEAQQDKSGLPNDRFSAERPEGSISTLTIQRTEQRDSAMYRCASSLAPGGNTIYFGEGSWLTVV.

This chain uses TRBV6-1 with TRBJ1-5; D gene ambiguous. The ends were cut back, 8 bases at V and 0 bases at J, with 26 bases in the middle. The CDR3 is 19 amino acids. Per germline, CDR1 MNHNS and CDR2 SASEGT. The CDR3 region is CASSKVQEKGFNSNQPQHF. The CDR3 nucleotides are TGTGCCAGCTCCAAAGTCCAGGAGAAGGGTTTTAATAGCAATCAGCCCCAGCATTTT.

This clonotype came up many times. The chain links TRBV12-3 or TRBV12-4 to TRBJ2-5, with D possibly being TRBD2 (6 bases). V was cut by 6 bases and J by 5 bases, with 16 bases left in between. The CDR3 spans 14 residues. CDR3: CASSIPTSGETQYF. CDR3 sequence (DNA): TGTGCCAGCAGCATACCGACTAGTGGGGAGACCCAGTACTTC.

This clonotype was detected many times. The gene calls are TRBV5-1 and TRBJ1-2, with 7 bases fitting TRBD1. Trimming removed 3 bases from V and 1 base from J; junction bases left unmatched: 3. Germline V gene sequence: CDR1 SGHRS, CDR2 YFSETQ. This CDR3 is 14 amino acids long. The CDR3 coding sequence is TGCGCCAGCAGCTGGGGACAGCTTAACTATGGCTACACCTTC. Translating gives CASSWGQLNYGYTF.

This clonotype was observed many times. The V gene is TRBV29-1, the J gene TRBJ1-1; D unresolved. The CDR3 is 13 amino acids. V was clipped by 0 bases and J by 6 bases, with 11 bases between them. The germline V gene encodes CDR1 SQVTM and CDR2 ANQGSEA. This CDR3 reads CSVEENLRSEAFF. DNA of the CDR3: TGCAGCGTTGAAGAGAACCTTAGGTCTGAAGCTTTCTTT.

As to this clonotype: A read error may be the cause here, since a much bigger clone is one base away. The chain recombines TRBV6-5 with TRBJ2-7; maybe TRBD1 (6 bases). CDR3 size: 14 residues. V was trimmed by 3 bases and J by 4 bases, leaving 13 bases between them. CDR1 and CDR2 (germline): MNHEY, SVGAGI. The CDR3 sequence: CASSYWDKEYEQYF. Written as DNA, the CDR3 is TGTGCCAGCAGTTATTGGGACAAGGAATACGAGCAGTACTTC.

This clonotype was found many times. The chain carries TRBV20-1 and TRBJ2-5; 7 bases are a match to TRBD2. V lost 0 bases and J lost 4; bases outside the gene matches: 8. This CDR3 is 15 amino acids long. Per germline, CDR1 DFQATT and CDR2 SNEGSKA (reference sequence). As DNA, the CDR3 is TGCAGTGCTAGAGATAACAGCGGGGCCGGAGAGACCCAGTACTTC. This encodes CSARDNSGAGETQYF.

Comments on this clonotype: A single base separates this from a much larger clone, so it may be a read error. V gene TRBV29-1 combines with J gene TRBJ2-3; the D is unclear. This CDR3 region has 13 residues. Germline lookup yields CDR1 SQVTM and CDR2 ANQGSEA. V shed 7 bases and J shed 1 base, with 12 bases lying between them. CDR3 sequence: CSAPWSGTDTQYF. The DNA for the CDR3 is TGCAGCGCCCCGTGGTCTGGCACAGATACGCAGTATTTT.

This clonotype was seen repeatedly, ten times or more. The rearrangement joins TRBV29-1 to TRBJ2-5, with TRBD1 matching over 9 bases. CDR1 and CDR2 (germline): SQVTM, ANQGSEA. V trimming: 6 bases; J trimming: 3 bases; junction bases outside the gene matches: 14. The CDR3 has 16 amino acids. CDR3 loop: CSVTGGLFVVEETQYF. CDR3 nucleotides: TGCAGCGTCACAGGGGGCCTTTTCGTAGTCGAAGAGACCCAGTACTTC. Full variable domain (missing parts from reference TRBV29-1 and TRBJ2-5): SAVISQKPSRDICQRGTSLTIQCQVDSQVTMMFWYRQQPGQSLTLIATANQGSEATYESGFVIDKFPISRPNLTFSTLTVSNMSPEDSSIYLCSVTGGLFVVEETQYFGPGTRLLVL.

This clonotype occurred many times. The chain carries TRBV6-6 and TRBJ2-2; D gene ambiguous. The germline gives CDR1 MNHNY, CDR2 SVGAGI (reference sequence). V lost 5 bases and J lost 6, with 7 bases in between. CDR3 size: 12 residues. DNA for the CDR3: TGTGCCAGCAGTGCCTCGGCCGGGGAGCTGTTTTTT. This sequence encodes CASSASAGELFF.

This clonotype was seen ten or more times. The rearrangement joins TRBV28 to TRBJ2-3; unclear D gene. CDR1 is MDHEN and CDR2 is SYDVKM in the germline V gene. V shed 5 bases and J shed 1 base, with 16 bases lying between them. This CDR3 spans 16 amino acids. CDR3 protein: CASSPNRRPRTDTQYF. The DNA of the CDR3 is TGTGCCAGCAGTCCCAATCGGAGACCTCGCACAGATACGCAGTATTTT.

In this sample, this clonotype turned up many times. The rearrangement joins TRBV5-1 to TRBJ1-5; D gene uncertain. V dropped 4 bases and J dropped 0 bases, with 20 bases sitting between them. Germline V lookup: CDR1 SGHRS, CDR2 YFSETQ. The CDR3 is 18 amino acids. The DNA for the CDR3 is TGCGCCAGCAGCCTACGGTTGTGGCGGACTTATAGCAATCAGCCCCAGCATTTT. Translated: CASSLRLWRTYSNQPQHF.

The gene calls are TRBV20-1 and TRBJ2-1, with D possibly matching TRBD2 (6 bases). The CDR3 totals 14 residues. The germline CDR1 and CDR2 sequences are DFQATT and SNEGSKA (reference sequence). The V and J ends lost 5 bases and 5 bases respectively, with 16 bases between them. The CDR3 sequence is CSAHRDLQNNEQFF. In nucleotides, the CDR3 is TGCAGTGCTCACCGGGACTTACAGAACAATGAGCAGTTCTTC.

At least ten counts were recorded for this clonotype. The rearrangement joins TRBV3-1 to TRBJ2-7; D uncertain. The germline V gene encodes CDR1 LGHDT and CDR2 YNNKEL (reference sequence). The V end lost 0 bases, the J end lost 3 bases, and 6 bases lay between the germline ends. CDR3 length: 13 residues. The CDR3 sequence: CASSQDSGYEQYF. The DNA of the CDR3 is TGTGCCAGCAGCCAAGATTCGGGCTACGAGCAGTACTTC.

This clonotype was counted at least ten times. The V call is TRBV4-1, the J call TRBJ2-1, with D possibly TRBD2 on 6 matching bases. This CDR3 comprises 17 residues. Trimming cost V 5 bases and J 4 bases, with 21 bases left between them. Germline V gives CDR1 MGHRA, CDR2 YSYEKL. The CDR3 sequence: CASSSHSRSGRYNEQFF. As DNA, the CDR3 is TGCGCCAGCAGCTCCCACTCGAGGTCAGGGAGGTACAATGAGCAGTTCTTC.

In its sample, this clonotype was seen many times. The J gene is TRBJ2-3, the V gene TRBV10-3; D possibly uses TRBD1 or TRBD2 (5 bases each). The CDR3 extends over 14 amino acids. Germline CDR1 ENHRY, CDR2 SYGVKD. The V end lost 2 bases, the J end lost 0 bases, and 6 bases lay between the germline ends. The CDR3 DNA reads as TGTGCCATCAGTGAGGGGGGAAGCACAGATACGCAGTATTTT. This gives the protein CAISEGGSTDTQYF.

This clonotype has more than one count but fewer than ten. The chain carries TRBV6-5 and TRBJ2-7; 7 bases map to TRBD1. The junction had 6 bases not matched to a gene; V was cut back by 1 base and J by 3 bases. The CDR3 loop spans 15 amino acids. From germline, CDR1 is MNHEY and CDR2 SVGAGI. The CDR3 sequence: CASSYLSRGIYEQYF. The CDR3 DNA reads TGTGCCAGCAGTTACTTGTCCAGGGGGATCTACGAGCAGTACTTC.

This chain links TRBV20-1 with TRBJ2-1, with TRBD2 matching 8 bases. V lost 6 bases, J lost 10 bases, and 11 bases stayed unmatched. This CDR3 has 13 amino acids. CDR1 is DFQATT, CDR2 SNEGSKA, per germline (reference sequence). The CDR3 loop is CSALLAVDGEQFF. The CDR3 region has the DNA TGCAGTGCATTACTAGCGGTGGATGGGGAGCAGTTCTTC.

This clonotype was observed a handful of times. The CDR3 loop reads CATSSGRGDTQYF. The CDR3 DNA sequence: TGTGCCACCTCTAGCGGGAGGGGAGATACGCAGTATTTT. The rearrangement joins TRBV12-3 or TRBV12-4 to TRBJ2-3; 12 bases align to TRBD2. V was clipped by 10 bases and J by 5 bases; unmatched bases: 4. This CDR3 comprises 13 residues.

This clonotype turned up a few times. The chain recombines TRBV2 with TRBJ2-3; D not certain. Per germline, CDR1 SNHLY and CDR2 FYNNEI. The V end was cut by 11 bases, the J end by 3 bases, with 15 bases between. This CDR3 has 13 residues. Here the CDR3 reads CAGRQFWTDTQYF. CDR3 bases: TGTGCCGGTAGACAATTCTGGACAGATACGCAGTATTTT.

The chain combines TRBV7-2 with TRBJ2-3, with a tentative D call TRBD2 (6 bases). CDR3 length: 13 residues. The V gene lost 5 bases and the J gene lost 5 bases, with 11 bases spanning the gap. The germline V gene has CDR1 SGHTA and CDR2 FQGNSA. In nucleotides, the CDR3 is TGTGCCAGCAGCCGCGGAGGGGTAGATACGCAGTATTTT. As protein: CASSRGGVDTQYF.

This clonotype was observed at least ten times. The CDR3 protein is CSARAQNEQFF. The DNA of the CDR3 is TGCAGTGCTAGGGCCCAGAATGAGCAGTTCTTC. The chain couples TRBV20-1 to TRBJ2-1, with no clear D. Germline lookup yields CDR1 DFQATT and CDR2 SNEGSKA (reference sequence). V lost 3 bases to trimming and J lost 7 bases, with 7 bases between them. The length of the CDR3 is 11 residues.

This clonotype was seen only a few times. This chain joins TRBV12-3 or TRBV12-4 and TRBJ2-7; D tentatively fits TRBD1 or TRBD2 (5 bases each). V shed 3 bases and J shed 5 bases, with 11 bases lying between them. The CDR3 contains 13 residues. The CDR3 protein is CASSLGPYDEQYF. Written as DNA, the CDR3 is TGTGCCAGCAGTTTGGGACCGTATGACGAGCAGTACTTC.